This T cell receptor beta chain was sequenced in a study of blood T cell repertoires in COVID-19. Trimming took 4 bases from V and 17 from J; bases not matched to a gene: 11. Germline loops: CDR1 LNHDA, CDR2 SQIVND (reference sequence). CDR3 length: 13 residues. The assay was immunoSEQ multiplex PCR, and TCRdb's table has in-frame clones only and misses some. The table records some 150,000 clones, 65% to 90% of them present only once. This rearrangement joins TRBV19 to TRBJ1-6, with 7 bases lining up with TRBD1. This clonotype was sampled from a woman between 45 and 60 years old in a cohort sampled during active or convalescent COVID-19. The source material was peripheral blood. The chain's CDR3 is CASSTRDRPSIHF. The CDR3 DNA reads TGTGCCAGTAGTACCCGGGACAGACCGTCTATCCACTTT.